The 3 T cell receptor beta chains reported below all come from one sample, sequenced in a study of identical twins. In TCRdb, the 5' RACE reads were re-called with MiXCR into one record per CDR3 protein. The table has approximately 210,000 distinct CDR3 sequences, approximately 7.1% seen once. A further study also used this sample, focusing on T cells expressing NK-cell markers.

The sequenced sample was CD8+ T cells sorted from blood. The receptors shown here come from a woman aged 18-29 years in good health.

This clonotype appeared many times. The gene calls are TRBV2 and TRBJ2-7; 7 bases line up with TRBD1. V gave up 7 bases and J gave up 3 bases; unmatched junction bases: 6. The CDR3 covers 13 residues. Germline V gene lookup returns CDR1 SNHLY and CDR2 FYNNEI. As DNA, the CDR3 is TGTGCCAGCACGTCGGGACAGAGCTACGAGCAGTACTTC. It encodes CASTSGQSYEQYF. Filled out from reference TRBV2 and TRBJ2-7, the complete variable domain reads EPEVTQTPSHQVTQMGQEVILRCVPISNHLYFYWYRQILGQKVEFLVSFYNNEISEKSEIFDDQFSVERPDGSNFTLKIRSTKLEDSAMYFCASTSGQSYEQYFGPGTRLTVT.

The chain uses TRBV20-1 and TRBJ1-3; D is possibly TRBD1 (6 bases). CDR3 length: 18 amino acids. CDR1 is DFQATT and CDR2 is SNEGSKA in the germline V gene (reference sequence). Trimming shortened V by 6 bases and J by 4 bases, and 28 bases separated the two germline ends. Here the CDR3 DNA reads TGCAGTGCCGTAAATCAGGGGCGAAGTGCAAATGTAGGAAACACCATATATTTT. Translation: CSAVNQGRSANVGNTIYF.

Ten or more counts support this clonotype. This rearrangement joins TRBV10-3 to TRBJ2-5; no firm D call. CDR3 length: 14 amino acids. Looked up from germline, CDR1 is ENHRY and CDR2 is SYGVKD. Trimming removed 3 bases at V and 0 bases at J, with 8 bases between. The CDR3: CAISERSDQETQYF. In DNA, the CDR3 is TGTGCCATCAGTGAAAGGTCAGACCAAGAGACCCAGTACTTC.